A single sample gave rise to the 29 T cell receptor beta chains below, sequenced in a study of blood T cell repertoires in COVID-19. Method: immunoSEQ multiplex PCR; TCRdb's copy keeps in-frame clones and lacks some. The table includes 250,000 to 350,000 clones, around 85% detected once. Sequenced sample: peripheral blood. All receptors derive from a human donor with COVID-19, enrolled during active disease. The donor label of this sample is uncertain.

This clone was recorded only once. The rearrangement uses TRBV7-2 and TRBJ1-2; TRBD1 matches 7 bases. Germline CDR1 is SGHTA and CDR2 is FQGNSA. The CDR3 extends over 15 amino acids. Trimming cost V 0 bases and J 3 bases; bases outside gene matches: 4. For the CDR3, the DNA is TGTGCCAGCAGCTTAGCTACAGGGGTCGACTATGGCTACACCTTC. Amino acid sequence: CASSLATGVDYGYTF.

V gene TRBV28 combines with J gene TRBJ2-6; D is perhaps TRBD2 (5 bases). Germline assignment: CDR1 MDHEN and CDR2 SYDVKM. The ends were cut back, 6 bases at V and 1 base at J, with 13 bases in the middle. The length of the CDR3 is 16 residues. Here the CDR3 DNA reads TGTGCCAGCAGCCCCGGAGGTGGTTCTGGGGCCAACGTCCTGACTTTC. Its translation: CASSPGGGSGANVLTF.

The CDR3 DNA follows: TGTGCCAGCAGTTTATCCGTAACTAATGAAAAACTGTTTTTT. This codes for CASSLSVTNEKLFF. The genes are TRBV28 and TRBJ1-4; no clear D gene. Trimming left V 1 base short and J 1 base short, with 4 bases between. The CDR3 is made up of 14 amino acids. Germline V CDR1 and CDR2: MDHEN, SYDVKM.

This chain uses TRBV2 with TRBJ2-5; D possibly corresponds to TRBD1 (7 bases). With 6 bases removed from V and 5 bases from J, the gap between germline ends came to 16 bases. The CDR3 totals 14 residues. The germline CDR1 and CDR2 sequences are SNHLY and FYNNEI. The CDR3 reads CASRASTGRETQYF. The CDR3 DNA reads TGTGCCAGCAGAGCCTCGACAGGGAGGGAGACCCAGTACTTC.

The J gene is TRBJ2-1, the V gene TRBV7-2; 8 nucleotides line up with TRBD1. This CDR3 comprises 14 residues. The ends lost 5 bases at V and 8 bases at J; junction bases unmatched: 8. Germline loops: CDR1 SGHTA, CDR2 FQGNSA. CDR3 residues: CASSTGQGKDEQFF. The CDR3 DNA reads as TGTGCCAGCAGCACCGGACAGGGTAAAGATGAGCAGTTCTTC.

The CDR3 sequence: CSASPLKGAGGLLYEQYF. The CDR3 DNA reads as TGCAGTGCTAGTCCCCTCAAAGGAGCGGGAGGGCTCCTCTACGAGCAGTACTTC. The V call is TRBV20-1, the J call TRBJ2-7, with 10 bases aligning to TRBD2. Trimming cost V 3 bases and J 3 bases; bases outside gene matches: 17. This CDR3 is built from 18 residues. Germline V gives CDR1 DFQATT, CDR2 SNEGSKA (reference sequence).

A few counts support this clone. The rearrangement joins TRBV18 to TRBJ1-4; 7 nucleotides match TRBD1. V dropped 6 bases and J dropped 2; count of bases not matched to a gene: 3. This CDR3 is built from 14 residues. Germline CDR1 reads KGHSH; CDR2 reads LQKENI. The CDR3 sequence: CASSPTGTNEKLFF. In DNA, the CDR3 is TGTGCCAGCTCGCCGACAGGGACTAATGAAAAACTGTTTTTT.

The chain links TRBV28 to TRBJ2-7; 7 nucleotides match TRBD2. The J segment lost 5 bases and the V segment lost 11 bases, leaving 27 bases of the junction unmatched. Germline loops: CDR1 MDHEN, CDR2 SYDVKM. This CDR3 spans 18 amino acids. The DNA of the CDR3 is TGTGCCTCCTTCTCTCGAGCGGGACCCCTGAGAGAAGCGCACGAGCAGTACTTC. It yields the protein CASFSRAGPLREAHEQYF.

This chain joins TRBV19 and TRBJ1-5, with 9 bases matching TRBD1. The CDR3 covers 15 residues. CDR1 and CDR2 (germline): LNHDA, SQIVND (reference sequence). V was clipped by 1 base and J by 2 bases; unmatched bases: 0. The CDR3 DNA is TGTGCCAGTAGTATAGGACAGGGGGGCAATCAGCCCCAGCATTTT. Protein product: CASSIGQGGNQPQHF.

In its sample, this clone was seen once. This chain joins TRBV18 and TRBJ2-5, with TRBD1 as a possible D gene (5 bases). The germline CDR1 and CDR2 sequences are KGHSH and LQKENI. Trimming removed 0 bases from V and 5 bases from J, with 13 bases in between. The CDR3 length is 15 residues. The CDR3 DNA reads TGTGCCAGCTCACCACCCCCTAGGGGTTCCGAGACCCAGTACTTC. Amino acid sequence: CASSPPPRGSETQYF. Variable domain in full (rest from reference TRBV18 and TRBJ2-5): NAGVMQNPRHLVRRRGQEARLRCSPMKGHSHVYWYRQLPEEGLKFMVYLQKENIIDESGMPKERFSAEFPKEGPSILRIQQVVRGDSAAYFCASSPPPRGSETQYFGPGTRLLVL.

The chain uses TRBV6-6 and TRBJ2-5; D call uncertain. The V gene's germline CDR1 is MNHNY and CDR2 SVGAGI (reference sequence). V lost 2 bases to trimming and J lost 0 bases, with 7 bases between them. This CDR3 spans 14 amino acids. The CDR3 bases are TGTGCCAGCAGTTACAGCACAGACCAAGAGACCCAGTACTTC. It is translated as CASSYSTDQETQYF.

Details on this clone: This CDR3 is missing its conserved last phenylalanine or tryptophan, likely due to a read error. The chain couples TRBV19 to TRBJ2-4, with D possibly TRBD1 on 5 matching bases. V was clipped by 2 bases and J by 9 bases, with 11 bases between them. There are 13 residues in the CDR3. CDR1 and CDR2 from the germline V gene are LNHDA and SQIVND (reference sequence). Here the CDR3 DNA reads TGTGCCAGTAGTATACAGGGTAGGAGCATTCAGTACCTC. It specifies CASSIQGRSIQYL.

The CDR3 is CASSLEGTGGGGYTF. As DNA, the CDR3 is TGTGCCAGCAGCTTAGAGGGGACAGGGGGCGGCGGCTACACCTTC. The chain is built from TRBV7-2 and TRBJ1-2; 12 nucleotides line up with TRBD1. Trimming at V came to 1 base and at J to 8 bases, leaving 5 bases not matched to a gene. The CDR3 consists of 15 residues. The germline CDR1 and CDR2 sequences are SGHTA and FQGNSA.

V is TRBV7-8 and J is TRBJ1-4; D not certain. CDR1 is SGHVS and CDR2 is FQNEAQ in the germline V gene. V was clipped by 5 bases and J by 2 bases, with 15 bases between them. There are 16 residues in the CDR3. The CDR3 DNA reads as TGTGCCAGCAGCCGCCCTCAAGCGTCGACTAATGAAAAACTGTTTTTT. This encodes CASSRPQASTNEKLFF.

This chain connects TRBV6-6 to TRBJ2-1; possible D gene TRBD1, 5 bases. The CDR3 contains 15 residues. The V end lost 7 bases, the J end lost 4 bases, and 17 bases lay between the germline ends. The V gene's germline CDR1 is MNHNY and CDR2 SVGAGI (reference sequence). CDR3 in amino acids: CASKGAVGSYNEQFF. Here the CDR3 DNA reads TGTGCCAGCAAAGGGGCCGTGGGCAGTTACAATGAGCAGTTCTTC.

This clone was counted only a few times. The rearrangement joins TRBV7-2 to TRBJ2-7; TRBD2 aligns across 11 bases. Losses at the gene ends were 5 bases for V and 0 bases for J; bases not matched to a gene: 6. This CDR3 has 16 amino acids. The germline CDR1 and CDR2 sequences are SGHTA and FQGNSA. DNA for the CDR3: TGTGCCAGCAGCCCGGACGGGACTAGCGGCTCCTACGAGCAGTACTTC. Translation gives CASSPDGTSGSYEQYF.

This clone was counted a single time. The chain is built from TRBV2 and TRBJ1-2; 9 nucleotides match TRBD1. The CDR3 is 14 residues long. Per the germline V gene, CDR1 is SNHLY and CDR2 is FYNNEI. V lost 5 bases and J lost 0; bases outside the gene matches: 1. Here the CDR3 DNA reads TGTGCCAGCAGTCGGGACAGGGCTAACTATGGCTACACCTTC. Protein: CASSRDRANYGYTF.

The chain joins TRBV28 to TRBJ1-1; TRBD1 might be the D (5 bases). Germline loops: CDR1 MDHEN, CDR2 SYDVKM. Trimming took 1 base from V and 2 from J, leaving 11 bases between them. This CDR3 has 15 amino acids. The CDR3 spells CASSLLSDINTEAFF. Here the CDR3 DNA reads TGTGCCAGCAGTTTATTGTCGGACATTAACACTGAAGCTTTCTTT.

This chain joins TRBV14 and TRBJ2-1; 10 bases map to TRBD2. There are 15 residues in the CDR3. After removal of 0 bases from V and 14 bases from J, the junction contained 10 bases not matched to a gene. Germline CDR1 SGHDN, CDR2 FVKESK. This CDR3 reads CASSQDFASGGAKFF. The CDR3 DNA follows: TGTGCCAGCAGCCAAGATTTTGCTAGCGGGGGAGCAAAGTTCTTC. Variable domain in full (rest from reference TRBV14 and TRBJ2-1): EAGVTQFPSHSVIEKGQTVTLRCDPISGHDNLYWYRRVMGKEIKFLLHFVKESKQDESGMPNNRFLAERTGGTYSTLKVQPAELEDSGVYFCASSQDFASGGAKFFGPGTRLTVL.

The V gene is TRBV27, the J gene TRBJ2-3; 12 nucleotides align to TRBD1. CDR1 MNHEY and CDR2 SMNVEV come from the germline V gene (reference sequence). V shed 5 bases, J shed 0 bases, and the junction held 9 bases outside the gene matches. This CDR3 is built from 18 residues. The CDR3, as DNA: TGTGCCAGCAGTCCCTATAGGGGACAGGGGGCTAGCACAGATACGCAGTATTTT. It specifies CASSPYRGQGASTDTQYF.

The chain uses TRBV3-1 (or the pseudogene TRBV3-2) and TRBJ2-2; the match to TRBD1 covers 8 bases. V dropped 4 bases and J dropped 2; count of bases not matched to a gene: 6. The CDR3 runs to 16 residues. The germline V gene has CDR1 LGHDT and CDR2 YNNKEL (reference sequence). The CDR3 DNA is TGTGCCAGCAGCCCCCCCGGACAGGGAAACACCGGGGAGCTGTTTTTT. Translated: CASSPPGQGNTGELFF.

J is TRBJ1-2 and V is TRBV29-1; 7 bases agree with TRBD1. In germline, CDR1 is SQVTM, CDR2 ANQGSEA. The J segment lost 4 bases and the V segment lost 7 bases, leaving 18 bases of the junction unmatched. This CDR3 has 16 residues. In nucleotides, the CDR3 is TGCAGCGACATAAGTAATTTGGGCAGGGGGATCTATGGCTACACCTTC. The encoded protein is CSDISNLGRGIYGYTF.

The chain recombines TRBV28 with TRBJ1-3; D perhaps matches TRBD1 (5 bases). Per the germline V gene, CDR1 is MDHEN and CDR2 is SYDVKM. The V end was cut by 5 bases, the J end by 4 bases, with 12 bases between. The CDR3 spans 14 residues. The CDR3 sequence: CASSGPGPGNTIYF. The CDR3 region has the DNA TGTGCCAGCAGTGGTCCAGGGCCCGGAAACACCATATATTTT. Full variable domain (remainder filled in from reference TRBV28 and TRBJ1-3): DVKVTQSSRYLVKRTGEKVFLECVQDMDHENMFWYRQDPGLGLRLIYFSYDVKMKEKGDIPEGYSVSREKKERFSLILESASTNQTSMYLCASSGPGPGNTIYFGEGSWLTVV.

The chain couples TRBV30 to TRBJ2-2; D is possibly TRBD2 (7 bases). V was trimmed by 3 bases and J by 6 bases, leaving 17 bases between them. This CDR3 has 15 residues. The germline CDR1 and CDR2 sequences are GTSNPN and SVGIG (reference sequence). CDR3 coding DNA: TGTGCCTGGAGCGCCTTGGGGGGGCAGGCCGGGGAGCTGTTTTTT. Translation: CAWSALGGQAGELFF. The variable domain in full, with the rest retrieved from reference TRBV30 and TRBJ2-2, is SQTIHQWPATLVQPVGSPLSLECTVEGTSNPNLYWYRQAAGRGLQLLFYSVGIGQISSEVPQNLSASRPQDRQFILSSKKLLLSDSGFYLCAWSALGGQAGELFFGEGSRLTVL.

The gene calls are TRBV7-2 and TRBJ1-1, with TRBD1 identical over 9 bases. After removal of 3 bases from V and 5 bases from J, the junction contained 10 bases not matched to a gene. Germline assignment: CDR1 SGHTA and CDR2 FQGNSA. CDR3 size: 16 residues. This CDR3 is CASSFQDRGGQTEAFF. CDR3 DNA: TGTGCCAGCAGCTTCCAGGACAGGGGAGGCCAGACTGAAGCTTTCTTT.

DNA of the CDR3: TGTGCCAGCAGCCAACGTAGGGGTGGCTACGAGCAGTACTTC. As protein: CASSQRRGGYEQYF. This chain joins TRBV3-1 (or the pseudogene TRBV3-2) and TRBJ2-7; D might be TRBD1 (5 bases). Looked up from germline, CDR1 is LGHDT and CDR2 is YNNKEL (reference sequence). This CDR3 region has 14 residues. Deletions cut 2 bases from V and 3 bases from J, with 11 bases between.

This clone was detected only a few times. The rearrangement uses TRBV5-1 and TRBJ1-2; weak D call: TRBD1 (6 bases). This CDR3 has 15 amino acids. V lost 4 bases, J lost 6 bases, and 19 bases lay in between. The germline CDR1 and CDR2 sequences are SGHRS and YFSETQ. CDR3 in amino acids: CASSLTTGTYNGYTF. The CDR3 DNA is TGCGCCAGCAGCCTGACCACGGGGACATACAATGGCTACACCTTC.

The chain is built from TRBV5-6 and TRBJ1-5; 8 nucleotides line up with TRBD1. The CDR3 covers 18 residues. Germline CDR1 SGHDT, CDR2 YYEEEE. Losses at the gene ends were 3 bases for V and 4 bases for J; bases not matched to a gene: 15. The CDR3 sequence is CASSSHTGQGHLNQPQHF. The CDR3 bases are TGTGCCAGCAGCTCTCACACAGGACAGGGACATCTAAATCAGCCCCAGCATTTT.

This chain joins TRBV27 and TRBJ2-5, with a possible D match to TRBD1 (6 bases). V lost 4 bases, J lost 0 bases, and 9 bases lay in between. Per germline, CDR1 MNHEY and CDR2 SMNVEV (reference sequence). This CDR3 has 14 residues. CDR3: CASSSGQYQETQYF. In DNA form, the CDR3 reads TGTGCCAGCAGTTCCGGACAGTACCAAGAGACCCAGTACTTC.